These 20 T cell receptor beta chains were all obtained from the same sample, sequenced in a study of human T cells and chemical hapten exposure. A single record per CDR3 protein comes from TCRdb applying MiXCR to the RACE reads. The sample holds about 100,000 distinct CDR3 sequences; 10% are singletons and the top ten take roughly 2.2%. Time point: patch test 1, 2 weeks after DPC sensitization. Treatment of the sample: therapeutic diphenylcyclopropenone sensitization with weekly scalp DPC. This specimen consisted of whole blood, obtained in connection with sensitization to the hapten diphenylcyclopropenone (DPC). The source of these receptors is a middle-aged man with alopecia areata. Some clones in this sample may be carry-over from other donors' samples.

The rearrangement links TRBV19 to TRBJ2-3; 9 positions agree with TRBD2. V lost 5 bases and J lost 0; bases outside the gene matches: 15. This CDR3 is built from 19 residues. Germline V gives CDR1 LNHDA, CDR2 SQIVND (reference sequence). Written as DNA, the CDR3 is TGTGCCAGTAGTCCCCCCCAGGGGCTAGCGGGATCGAGCACAGATACGCAGTATTTT. It codes for CASSPPQGLAGSSTDTQYF.

This chain links TRBV6-5 with TRBJ2-7; 10 bases fit TRBD2. There are 14 residues in the CDR3. The germline CDR1 and CDR2 sequences are MNHEY and SVGAGI. The V segment lost 8 bases and the J segment 2 bases; nucleotides outside the gene matches: 6. For the CDR3, the DNA is TGTGCCAGCCAGATAGCGGGAGGAACCTACGAGCAGTACTTC. Its translation: CASQIAGGTYEQYF.

This clonotype has a count of ten or more. The chain is built from TRBV24-1 and TRBJ1-5, with D unclear. The V gene's germline CDR1 is KGHDR and CDR2 SFDVKD. The CDR3 runs 13 residues. V shed 6 bases and J shed 3 bases, with 8 bases lying between them. In DNA, the CDR3 is TGTGCCACCAGTCCGGGGAACAATCAGCCCCAGCATTTT. Protein product: CATSPGNNQPQHF.

This clonotype turned up a few times. This chain connects TRBV12-3 or TRBV12-4 to TRBJ1-2; a weak D match, TRBD1 (6 bases). The ends were cut back, 3 bases at V and 6 bases at J, with 8 bases in the middle. CDR3 length equals 12 residues. The CDR3 DNA sequence: TGTGCCAGCAGTTTGACAGGCCATGGCTACACCTTC. Residues: CASSLTGHGYTF.

This clonotype was recorded many times. This sequence joins TRBV28 and TRBJ1-5; no definite D call. This CDR3 region has 13 residues. Trimming took 2 bases from V and 7 from J, leaving 9 bases between them. Germline assignment: CDR1 MDHEN and CDR2 SYDVKM. The CDR3 nucleotides are TGTGCCAGCAGTTTAGGGCGTCAACAGCCCCAGCATTTT. Translated: CASSLGRQQPQHF.

This clonotype was counted ten times or more. The rearrangement links TRBV7-8 to TRBJ2-5, with a tentative D call TRBD2 (6 bases). The CDR3 covers 16 residues. Germline V gene sequence: CDR1 SGHVS, CDR2 FQNEAQ. V was clipped by 5 bases and J by 1 base, with 17 bases between them. The CDR3 bases are TGTGCCAGCAGCCCCTATTTCCGGGACTCCCAAGAGACCCAGTACTTC. Amino acids: CASSPYFRDSQETQYF.

The gene calls are TRBV7-2 and TRBJ2-7, with 13 bases fitting TRBD2. Trimming removed 0 bases from V and 4 bases from J; junction bases left unmatched: 3. The CDR3 has 16 residues. Germline values: CDR1 SGHTA, CDR2 FQGNSA. The CDR3, as DNA: TGTGCCAGCAGCTTAGCCGGGACTAGCGGGATATACGAGCAGTACTTC. Its translation: CASSLAGTSGIYEQYF.

This clonotype showed up many times. The chain's CDR3 is CASSERDRVRNQPQHF. CDR3 DNA sequence: TGTGCCAGCAGTGAACGGGACAGGGTACGCAATCAGCCCCAGCATTTT. This chain joins TRBV6-1 and TRBJ1-5; 9 bases match TRBD1. The CDR3 spans 16 residues. Germline assignment: CDR1 MNHNS and CDR2 SASEGT. The V gene end was trimmed by 2 bases and the J gene end by 2 bases; junction bases not matched to a gene: 4.

This clonotype was observed a few times. The chain combines TRBV27 with TRBJ2-3; 11 bases are shared with TRBD2. With 5 bases clipped from V and 5 bases from J, the junction kept 12 bases outside the gene matches. The germline gives CDR1 MNHEY, CDR2 SMNVEV (reference sequence). This CDR3 contains 17 residues. The CDR3 DNA sequence: TGTGCCAGCAGTCCGAAGGTAGCTAGCGGGAGGCAAGATACGCAGTATTTT. Its translation: CASSPKVASGRQDTQYF.

This clonotype has ten or more counts. The rearrangement links TRBV20-1 to TRBJ2-1, with D perhaps TRBD1 or TRBD2 (5 bases each). Germline V gene lookup returns CDR1 DFQATT and CDR2 SNEGSKA (reference sequence). CDR3 length: 11 residues. The V end lost 3 bases, the J end lost 9 bases, and 9 bases lay between the germline ends. The CDR3 DNA reads as TGCAGTGCTAGCAGGGCGGGTGAGCAGTTCTTC. It codes for CSASRAGEQFF.

The chain employs TRBV20-1 and TRBJ2-3; 11 positions match TRBD2. The V and J ends lost 0 bases and 3 bases, in that order; junction bases with no gene match: 2. Germline V gene lookup returns CDR1 DFQATT and CDR2 SNEGSKA (reference sequence). The CDR3 is 15 amino acids. In DNA, the CDR3 is TGCAGTGCTAGAGATACTAGCGGGAGAACAGATACGCAGTATTTT. Residues: CSARDTSGRTDTQYF.

At least ten counts were recorded for this clonotype. The chain joins TRBV11-2 to TRBJ2-3, with D uncertain. This CDR3 is 10 amino acids long. Germline CDR1 and CDR2: SGHAT and FQNNGV. Trimming left V 10 bases short and J 4 bases short, with 6 bases between. The CDR3 DNA reads TGTGCCACGGGTGCAGATACGCAGTATTTT. This translates into CATGADTQYF.

This clonotype occurred a few times. This chain links TRBV19 with TRBJ2-5; 7 bases map to TRBD1. J lost 9 bases, V lost 3 bases, and 10 bases had no gene match. Looked up from germline, CDR1 is LNHDA and CDR2 is SQIVND (reference sequence). The CDR3 has 14 residues. The CDR3 here is CASSIGQADRAQYF. CDR3 coding DNA: TGTGCCAGTAGTATCGGACAGGCGGACCGGGCCCAGTACTTC.

This clonotype has only one observation. This sequence joins TRBV6-5 and TRBJ2-5; D not resolved. Trimming removed 5 bases from V and 5 bases from J, with 15 bases in between. Per germline, CDR1 MNHEY and CDR2 SVGAGI. The CDR3 runs 14 residues. The CDR3: CASSPLTMGETQYF. The CDR3 nucleotides read TGTGCCAGCAGTCCGTTGACCATGGGGGAGACCCAGTACTTC.

V gene TRBV7-2 combines with J gene TRBJ2-7; D remains ambiguous. The CDR3 consists of 13 residues. CDR1 is SGHTA, CDR2 FQGNSA, per germline. V dropped 4 bases and J dropped 6 bases, with 13 bases sitting between them. CDR3 coding DNA: TGTGCCAGCAGCTCTCCCGCTTGGGGCGAGCAGTACTTC. Protein sequence: CASSSPAWGEQYF.

This clonotype was observed many times. The chain combines TRBV7-2 with TRBJ1-5, with D unclear. V shed 1 base and J shed 0 bases, with 13 bases lying between them. Germline V gene data show CDR1 as SGHTA and CDR2 as FQGNSA. The CDR3 covers 17 residues. For the CDR3, the DNA is TGTGCCAGCAGCTTAGTAGCCACCCACTATAGCAATCAGCCCCAGCATTTT. It encodes CASSLVATHYSNQPQHF.

This clonotype has only a few counts. The V call is TRBV6-2 or TRBV6-3, the J call TRBJ2-7; D is unresolved. Germline CDR1 and CDR2: MNHEY and SVGEGT. V lost 4 bases to trimming and J lost 1 base, with 8 bases between them. The CDR3 is made up of 13 amino acids. DNA for the CDR3: TGTGCCAGCAGTTTGGGCAGGTCCTACGAGCAGTACTTC. Protein product: CASSLGRSYEQYF.

The rearrangement links TRBV7-9 to TRBJ1-1; a weak D match, TRBD1 (5 bases). CDR3 length equals 15 residues. Germline CDR1 and CDR2: SEHNR and FQNEAQ (reference sequence). The V end was cut by 4 bases, the J end by 6 bases, with 18 bases between. CDR3 protein: CASSSLGGVKAEAFF. The CDR3 DNA is TGTGCCAGCAGCTCGCTCGGGGGGGTTAAAGCTGAAGCTTTCTTT.

The genes are TRBV29-1 and TRBJ2-1; 9 bases align to TRBD2. Germline V gene data show CDR1 as SQVTM and CDR2 as ANQGSEA. Germline trimming cut 7 bases from V and 8 bases from J; bases unmatched to any gene: 9. This CDR3 has 13 residues. This CDR3 reads CSAGSLAGHEQFF. CDR3 nucleotide sequence: TGCAGCGCCGGAAGCCTAGCGGGACATGAGCAGTTCTTC.

The rearrangement uses TRBV7-2 and TRBJ1-4, with TRBD1 identical over 8 bases. The length of the CDR3 is 15 residues. With V trimmed by 5 bases and J by 7 bases, 9 bases remained unmatched. Per the germline V gene, CDR1 is SGHTA and CDR2 is FQGNSA. In DNA, the CDR3 is TGTGCCAGCAGCCAAGAAGGAACAGGGGGTGAAAAACTGTTTTTT. Amino acids: CASSQEGTGGEKLFF.